The present T cell receptor (beta chain) was sequenced within a study of monozygotic twins with cystic fibrosis. Whole-study context: With around 14 PCR cycles, barcoded libraries came from around 2.9 micrograms of fragmented DNA. Findings of the study overall: Unrelated CF individuals shared fewer identical clonotypes than monozygotic CF twins. Clonality was generally low (median approximately 0.0095), higher in the most severe patients. V usage most resembled the co-twin in 13 of 16 pairs.

V lost 1 base to trimming and J lost 2 bases, with 3 bases between them. CDR1 is SGHTA and CDR2 is FQGNSA in the germline V gene. The CDR3 consists of 14 residues. About this clone itself: The target antigen is unknown.

Sequenced by immunoSEQ multiplex PCR; TCRdb stores in-frame clones only, minus some. Here the sample spans about 36,000 clones, roughly 84% being singletons. Sample: blood. The sequence was collected from a girl aged 2-10 years with cystic fibrosis. The chain uses TRBV7-2 and TRBJ1-6; D gene ambiguous. The CDR3, as DNA: TGTGCCAGCAGCTTAGGGACCTATAATTCACCCCTCCACTTT. Protein: CASSLGTYNSPLHF.